These 30 T cell receptor beta chains were sequenced from one sample in a study of healthy donors' naive CD4 and CD8 T cells (dated by TCRdb to the mid-2010s). Sequencing was performed on a 454 GS FLX Titanium. TCR libraries were built from around 500 ng of total RNA with a previously published linear amplification protocol. Through fastp at Q25 and MiXCR, TCRdb rebuilt clones from the public reads, retaining in-frame beta chains. Entries that share a CDR3 protein sequence are merged under the most common genes and DNA. The sample profile shows roughly 200,000 distinct CDR3 sequences; under 85% of them were found once. The top ten clones comprise less than 2.5% of the sample. The specimen sequenced was naive CD4+ and CD8+ T cells sorted from blood, pooled from several donors. In light of the paper, this sample's cell subset or site label describes: FACS-sorted naive CD4+ (CD45RO-CD45RA+) and naive CD8+ (CD45RA+CD27bright) T cells. These receptors all come from a pool of human donors in good health; the sample pools cells from several healthy donors.

This chain joins TRBV11-2 and TRBJ2-4, with D maybe TRBD1 (5 bases). The CDR3 length is 17 residues. The V and J ends lost 0 bases and 0 bases respectively, with 12 bases between them. Germline assignment: CDR1 SGHAT and CDR2 FQNNGV. CDR3 coding DNA: TGTGCCAGCAGCTTAGATCTGGCAGGGCTAGCCAAAAACATTCAGTACTTC. It translates to CASSLDLAGLAKNIQYF.

This clonotype has only one observation. The V gene is TRBV5-4, the J gene TRBJ1-2; D is uncertain. The CDR3 loop spans 11 amino acids. Trimming removed 4 bases from V and 8 bases from J, with 9 bases in between. Per the germline V gene, CDR1 is SGHNT and CDR2 is YYREEE (reference sequence). DNA of the CDR3: TGTGCCAGCAGCACAGAAGGGGGCTACACCTTC. Translated: CASSTEGGYTF.

This chain links TRBV7-9 with TRBJ2-1, with TRBD2 matching 8 bases. The CDR3 runs to 15 residues. V gave up 2 bases and J gave up 7 bases; unmatched junction bases: 7. Germline CDR1 reads SEHNR; CDR2 reads FQNEAQ (reference sequence). The CDR3 spells CASSLTLSGTNEQFF. The CDR3, as DNA: TGTGCCAGCAGCTTAACCCTTAGCGGGACTAATGAGCAGTTCTTC.

This clonotype showed up just a few times. The chain uses TRBV18 and TRBJ2-5; D tentatively reads TRBD1 or TRBD2 (5 bases each). CDR3 length: 14 residues. Trimming took 6 bases from V and 3 from J, leaving 14 bases between them. Germline loops: CDR1 KGHSH, CDR2 LQKENI. CDR3 protein: CASSPGRNEETQYF. CDR3 nucleotide sequence: TGTGCCAGCTCCCCGGGGCGGAATGAAGAGACCCAGTACTTC. The whole variable domain, remainder taken from reference TRBV18 and TRBJ2-5, is NAGVMQNPRHLVRRRGQEARLRCSPMKGHSHVYWYRQLPEEGLKFMVYLQKENIIDESGMPKERFSAEFPKEGPSILRIQQVVRGDSAAYFCASSPGRNEETQYFGPGTRLLVL.

The chain is built from TRBV29-1 and TRBJ2-5; no firm D call. Germline V lookup: CDR1 SQVTM, CDR2 ANQGSEA. V gave up 4 bases and J gave up 2 bases, with 8 bases separating them. There are 12 residues in the CDR3. The CDR3 region has the DNA TGCAGCGTTGGGTGGAATCAAGAGACCCAGTACTTC. Encoded protein: CSVGWNQETQYF.

This clonotype was found a few times. In DNA form, the CDR3 reads TGTGCCAGCAGCCTGGCCTCCGGCCGAGTTCGTGTGGAGCAGTTCTTC. This sequence encodes CASSLASGRVRVEQFF. The chain recombines TRBV27 with TRBJ2-1; D not certain. Trimming pared 6 bases from V and 10 bases from J, leaving 25 bases between. The CDR3 contains 16 residues. The germline CDR1 and CDR2 sequences are MNHEY and SMNVEV (reference sequence).

The V and J genes are TRBV6-2 or TRBV6-3 and TRBJ2-2, with D perhaps TRBD2 (6 bases). Trimming shortened V by 2 bases and J by 5 bases, and 21 bases separated the two germline ends. The CDR3 covers 18 residues. Germline CDR1 and CDR2: MNHEY and SVGEGT. The CDR3 DNA is TGTGCCAGCAGTTACCTCACCTCGGAGGGGCCGAGGACCGGGGAGCTGTTTTTT. Translated: CASSYLTSEGPRTGELFF.

This clonotype was observed a handful of times. The CDR3 DNA reads TGTGCCACCAGTGAAACGGGGACCAGGTACAATGAGCAGTTCTTC. This sequence encodes CATSETGTRYNEQFF. The genes are TRBV24-1 and TRBJ2-1, with D possibly being TRBD1 or TRBD2 (5 bases each). Germline lookup yields CDR1 KGHDR and CDR2 SFDVKD. This CDR3 is 15 amino acids long. The V gene lost 4 bases and the J gene lost 4 bases, with 13 bases spanning the gap.

The rearrangement joins TRBV29-1 to TRBJ1-1; 7 bases are a match to TRBD1. After removal of 3 bases from V and 4 bases from J, the junction contained 5 bases not matched to a gene. This CDR3 region has 13 residues. Germline V gene lookup returns CDR1 SQVTM and CDR2 ANQGSEA. For the CDR3, the DNA is TGCAGCGTTGAGCTGGGACAGAGCACTGAAGCTTTCTTT. Translating gives CSVELGQSTEAFF.

The rearrangement uses TRBV11-2 and TRBJ2-5; D is perhaps TRBD1 or TRBD2 (5 bases each). Germline V gives CDR1 SGHAT, CDR2 FQNNGV. The CDR3 is 14 amino acids. V lost 5 bases and J lost 5, with 15 bases in between. The CDR3 DNA follows: TGTGCCAGCAGCACCAGGGTGTGGGGGGAGACCCAGTACTTC. It is translated as CASSTRVWGETQYF.

V is TRBV20-1 and J is TRBJ1-2; 11 nucleotides match TRBD1. In germline, CDR1 is DFQATT, CDR2 SNEGSKA (reference sequence). The CDR3 totals 12 residues. The ends lost 5 bases at V and 7 bases at J; junction bases unmatched: 3. CDR3 in DNA: TGCAGTGCTGAGGACAGGGGGCCTGGCTACACCTTC. It specifies CSAEDRGPGYTF.

The chain employs TRBV6-6 and TRBJ2-1, with 7 nucleotides matching TRBD1. The CDR3 contains 13 residues. J lost 2 bases, V lost 6 bases, and 1 base had no gene match. Germline CDR1 MNHNY, CDR2 SVGAGI (reference sequence). The DNA for the CDR3 is TGTGCCAGCAGGGGACAGCCCTACAATGAGCAGTTCTTC. Encoded protein: CASRGQPYNEQFF.

The rearrangement uses TRBV29-1 and TRBJ1-5; no definite D call. This CDR3 is built from 12 residues. The V gene lost 5 bases and the J gene lost 5 bases, with 10 bases spanning the gap. Germline V lookup: CDR1 SQVTM, CDR2 ANQGSEA. CDR3 coding DNA: TGCAGCGTTACGGGCCCTGATCAGCCCCAGCATTTT. Amino acids: CSVTGPDQPQHF.

This clonotype was picked up a small number of times. The chain links TRBV14 to TRBJ2-3, with D tentatively TRBD1 or TRBD2 (6 bases each). This CDR3 is built from 15 residues. Germline loops: CDR1 SGHDN, CDR2 FVKESK. V was shortened by 1 base and J by 5 bases, with 13 bases between the two germline ends. The CDR3 is CASSQAGGLGDTQYF. The CDR3 DNA follows: TGTGCCAGCAGCCAAGCCGGGGGCCTCGGAGATACGCAGTATTTT.

This chain uses TRBV30 with TRBJ2-7; TRBD2 aligns across 10 bases. V dropped 2 bases and J dropped 2; count of bases not matched to a gene: 3. CDR1 GTSNPN and CDR2 SVGIG come from the germline V gene (reference sequence). The CDR3 has 14 residues. In DNA, the CDR3 is TGTGCCTGGAGTCCGCTAGCGGGGGCCTACGAGCAGTACTTC. Amino acid sequence: CAWSPLAGAYEQYF.

The rearrangement links TRBV6-5 to TRBJ2-7; D gene uncertain. The CDR3 length is 14 residues. Germline V CDR1 and CDR2: MNHEY, SVGAGI. The ends were cut back, 0 bases at V and 2 bases at J, with 8 bases in the middle. CDR3 bases: TGTGCCAGCAGTTACTCCTGGTTAGCCTACGAGCAGTACTTC. It is translated as CASSYSWLAYEQYF.

The rearrangement joins TRBV19 to TRBJ1-1, with unresolved D. The germline CDR1 and CDR2 sequences are LNHDA and SQIVND (reference sequence). V lost 7 bases and J lost 2, with 8 bases in between. The CDR3 extends over 12 amino acids. Here the CDR3 DNA reads TGTGCCAGTACACTCAGTAACACTGAAGCTTTCTTT. As protein: CASTLSNTEAFF. The full variable domain, with the rest looked up from reference TRBV19 and TRBJ1-1, is DGGITQSPKYLFRKEGQNVTLSCEQNLNHDAMYWYRQDPGQGLRLIYYSQIVNDFQKGDIAEGYSVSREKKESFPLTVTSAQKNPTAFYLCASTLSNTEAFFGQGTRLTVV.

This chain joins TRBV30 and TRBJ1-5; D might be TRBD1 (5 bases). The V gene lost 2 bases and the J gene lost 7 bases, with 21 bases spanning the gap. This CDR3 has 16 residues. Per germline, CDR1 GTSNPN and CDR2 SVGIG (reference sequence). Written as DNA, the CDR3 is TGTGCCTGGAGTCTAGATCGAGGTGGGGGGACCCAGCCCCAGCATTTT. Amino acids: CAWSLDRGGGTQPQHF.

The chain uses TRBV29-1 and TRBJ2-7; 7 bases are shared with TRBD1. CDR3 size: 13 residues. V shed 5 bases and J 4 bases; nucleotides not matched to a gene: 8. The V gene's germline CDR1 is SQVTM and CDR2 ANQGSEA. DNA for the CDR3: TGCAGCGTTCGCGGACAGGCTCTTTACGAGCAGTACTTC. Translated: CSVRGQALYEQYF.

The chain is built from TRBV19 and TRBJ2-2; no clear D gene. Germline values: CDR1 LNHDA, CDR2 SQIVND (reference sequence). Trimming took 3 bases from V and 7 from J, leaving 3 bases between them. The CDR3 has 11 residues. In DNA form, the CDR3 reads TGTGCCAGTAGTATGTTCGGGGAGCTGTTTTTT. Translating gives CASSMFGELFF.

This chain uses TRBV6-5 with TRBJ1-2; D is ambiguous. Germline CDR1 reads MNHEY; CDR2 reads SVGAGI. The CDR3 has 14 residues. Trimming took 3 bases from V and 3 from J, leaving 11 bases between them. In DNA form, the CDR3 reads TGTGCCAGCAGTTATGCCGGGTCCTACTATGGCTACACCTTC. Its translation is CASSYAGSYYGYTF.

The chain carries TRBV19 and TRBJ1-2, with D possibly TRBD1 on 6 matching bases. Germline V gives CDR1 LNHDA, CDR2 SQIVND (reference sequence). The ends were cut back, 7 bases at V and 7 bases at J, with 16 bases in the middle. This CDR3 is built from 13 residues. CDR3 amino acids: CASKTGSLSGYTF. CDR3 coding DNA: TGTGCCAGTAAGACAGGTTCCCTATCTGGCTACACCTTC.

This clonotype was found a few times. The chain recombines TRBV11-1 with TRBJ1-5; 10 bases are shared with TRBD1. The CDR3 length is 15 residues. Germline values: CDR1 SGHAT, CDR2 FQDESV (reference sequence). V was pared by 5 bases and J by 5 bases, with 6 bases of the junction left unmatched. CDR3 loop: CASSPRGTGDQPQHF. DNA for the CDR3: TGTGCCAGCAGCCCGAGGGGGACAGGGGATCAGCCCCAGCATTTT.

A few counts support this clonotype. The chain employs TRBV5-6 and TRBJ1-6, with D uncertain. V shed 0 bases and J shed 5 bases, with 6 bases lying between them. The CDR3 totals 14 residues. The germline V gene has CDR1 SGHDT and CDR2 YYEEEE. This chain's CDR3 is CASSLDGNNSPLHF. DNA for the CDR3: TGTGCCAGCAGCTTGGACGGAAATAATTCACCCCTCCACTTT.

This chain links TRBV6-6 with TRBJ2-2; maybe TRBD1 (5 bases). The DNA matches TRBJ1-1 better at its end, which makes the J call doubtful. The length of the CDR3 is 14 residues. The germline V gene encodes CDR1 MNHNY and CDR2 SVGAGI (reference sequence). The CDR3 nucleotides are TGTGCCAGCCGACCGGGGGTGGGGAACACTGAAGCTTTCTTT. Translation gives CASRPGVGNTEAFF.

This clonotype appeared a few times. This chain connects TRBV27 to TRBJ2-7; D uncertain. Germline CDR1 and CDR2: MNHEY and SMNVEV (reference sequence). The CDR3 totals 13 residues. V lost 2 bases, J lost 3 bases, and 8 bases lay in between. CDR3: CASSLTEGYEQYF. CDR3 coding DNA: TGTGCCAGCAGTTTAACGGAAGGCTACGAGCAGTACTTC.

The rearrangement links TRBV30 to TRBJ2-7; maybe TRBD2 (5 bases). The germline V gene encodes CDR1 GTSNPN and CDR2 SVGIG (reference sequence). V lost 1 base and J 2 bases, leaving 9 bases between the germline ends. The CDR3 loop spans 13 amino acids. The CDR3 bases are TGTGCCTGGAGTGGGACTCTCCCCTACGAGCAGTACTTC. Translated: CAWSGTLPYEQYF.

The V gene is TRBV6-5, the J gene TRBJ2-3, with D possibly TRBD2 on 5 matching bases. The germline CDR1 and CDR2 sequences are MNHEY and SVGAGI. The V gene lost 2 bases and the J gene lost 0 bases, with 9 bases spanning the gap. The CDR3 extends over 15 amino acids. The CDR3 loop reads CASSYRRRSTDTQYF. The DNA of the CDR3 is TGTGCCAGCAGTTACAGGCGGAGGAGCACAGATACGCAGTATTTT.

This clonotype was recorded only once. The chain employs TRBV29-1 and TRBJ1-1; 10 bases are shared with TRBD1. The V gene's germline CDR1 is SQVTM and CDR2 ANQGSEA. Trimming took 7 bases from V and 4 from J; bases not matched to a gene: 9. CDR3 size: 14 residues. DNA of the CDR3: TGCAGCGGGCTCGCGGGACAGGGGTTCACTGAAGCTTTCTTT. As protein: CSGLAGQGFTEAFF.

J is TRBJ1-1 and V is TRBV29-1; the D gene is possibly TRBD1 (6 bases). Germline V CDR1 and CDR2: SQVTM, ANQGSEA. This CDR3 is 12 amino acids long. With 6 bases removed from V and 1 base from J, the gap between germline ends came to 9 bases. The CDR3 is CSVTGTNTEAFF. CDR3 nucleotides: TGCAGCGTCACAGGGACGAACACTGAAGCTTTCTTT.